The present TCR beta chain was sequenced within a study of CD8 T cells in ankylosing spondylitis. Study outcomes and limitations: Matched ankylosing spondylitis synovial fluid reportedly showed significant enrichment of disease-linked clones. Prior work had noted some motif variants in reactive arthritis blood and synovial fluid. There was a TCR beta motif, made of several highly homologous variants, that appeared characteristic of ankylosing spondylitis blood.

Trimming took 3 bases from V and 1 from J; bases not matched to a gene: 5. The CDR3 runs to 16 residues. Germline V CDR1 and CDR2: DFQATT, SNEGSKA (reference sequence). Generation of TCR beta libraries employed quantitative 5'-RACE incorporating molecular barcodes. TCRdb analysed the 5' RACE reads with MiXCR anew, one entry per CDR3 protein. The sample carries under 150,000 distinct CDR3 sequences, 9.3% recorded once. This clonotype has ten or more counts. Its antigen is unknown. The sequencing sample was made of blood, either unsorted or a sorted T cell fraction (not recorded which). This TCR was recovered from a male donor with ankylosing spondylitis or in good health (not recorded which). J is TRBJ2-1 and V is TRBV20-1; 11 nucleotides match TRBD2. This CDR3 reads CSARDSGRASYNEQFF. The CDR3 nucleotides read TGCAGTGCTAGGGATAGCGGGAGGGCTTCCTACAATGAGCAGTTCTTC.